A single sample is the source of the 23 T cell receptor beta chains below, sequenced in a study of T cells in Graves' hyperthyroidism and ophthalmopathy. It was RNA transcripts that yielded the amplified TCR beta CDR3 regions. TCR CDR3 underwent first-round RT-PCR with the HTBI primer set. Using its own MiXCR run on the multiplex PCR reads, TCRdb lists one record per CDR3 protein. The sample yields over 700,000 distinct CDR3 sequences, around 19% seen once. Material: blood. These receptors all stem from a woman in her 50s with Graves' hyperthyroidism that later progressed to Graves' ophthalmopathy.

Notes on this clonotype: A much larger clone sits a single nucleotide away, making a read error possible. The chain is built from TRBV6-2 or TRBV6-3 and TRBJ2-3; TRBD2 aligns across 9 bases. CDR3 length: 18 amino acids. Germline V gene data show CDR1 as MNHEY and CDR2 as SVGEGT. The CDR3 DNA is TGTGCCAGCAGTTACGACTCTTACAGCGGGGGGTTCACAGATGCGCAGTATTTT. It yields the protein CASSYDSYSGGFTDAQYF.

The gene calls are TRBV20-1 and TRBJ1-6; 8 bases line up with TRBD1. This CDR3 has 18 amino acids. The germline CDR1 and CDR2 sequences are DFQATT and SNEGSKA (reference sequence). V trimming: 2 bases; J trimming: 5 bases; junction bases outside the gene matches: 14. The CDR3: CSARTASGGDDDNSPLHF. In DNA form, the CDR3 reads TGCAGTGCTAGAACCGCCTCAGGGGGCGATGACGATAATTCACCCCTCCACTTT.

This clonotype has ten or more counts. J is TRBJ1-5 and V is TRBV19; D is perhaps TRBD1 (6 bases). This CDR3 is built from 17 residues. Per the germline V gene, CDR1 is LNHDA and CDR2 is SQIVND (reference sequence). The ends were cut back, 4 bases at V and 0 bases at J, with 16 bases in the middle. The DNA for the CDR3 is TGTGCCAGTAGTAGTTCTGTGGACAGCTATAGCAATCAGCCCCAGCATTTT. As protein: CASSSSVDSYSNQPQHF.

This clonotype has only a few counts. The chain employs TRBV6-2 or TRBV6-3 and TRBJ1-1; tentatively, D is TRBD1 (5 bases). Germline V CDR1 and CDR2: MNHEY, SVGEGT. The ends were cut back, 5 bases at V and 5 bases at J, with 12 bases in the middle. The CDR3 sequence is 13 residues long. The CDR3 DNA reads as TGTGCCAGCAGTGTGGGGGTCGGAACTGAAGCTTTCTTT. Its protein is CASSVGVGTEAFF.

Concerning this clonotype itself: Sequence at one end of the junction differs from germline and may be a read error. The chain links TRBV7-7 to TRBJ2-2, with 7 positions matching TRBD1. Germline assignment: CDR1 SSHAT and CDR2 FNYEAQ (reference sequence). There are 16 residues in the CDR3. The CDR3 bases are TGTGCTAGCAGCTTAGATCCAGGGGGAAACACCGGGGAGCTGTTTTTT. Translation: CASSLDPGGNTGELFF.

This clonotype was counted between two and nine times. V usage is TRBV19 and J usage is TRBJ1-2; tentatively, D is TRBD1 (5 bases). Trimming pared 7 bases from V and 4 bases from J, leaving 16 bases between. Germline loops: CDR1 LNHDA, CDR2 SQIVND (reference sequence). The CDR3 consists of 14 residues. CDR3 bases: TGTGCCAGTAAGACGGGGGAGTATGGCTATGGCTACACCTTC. It codes for CASKTGEYGYGYTF.

In its sample, this clonotype was seen many times. The DNA of the CDR3 is TGTGCCAGCAGCCAAGATGGGGTTGGGGTTAATTCACCCCTCCACTTT. Protein: CASSQDGVGVNSPLHF. The chain carries TRBV3-1 and TRBJ1-6, with unresolved D. Germline loops: CDR1 LGHDT, CDR2 YNNKEL (reference sequence). With 0 bases removed from V and 6 bases from J, the gap between germline ends came to 12 bases. This CDR3 is built from 16 residues.

The V call is TRBV4-1, the J call TRBJ1-2; 8 bases are a match to TRBD1. The ends lost 0 bases at V and 4 bases at J; junction bases unmatched: 7. The germline gives CDR1 MGHRA, CDR2 YSYEKL. This CDR3 spans 16 amino acids. This CDR3 is CASSQDAGGASYGYTF. DNA for the CDR3: TGCGCCAGCAGCCAAGATGCAGGGGGCGCATCCTATGGCTACACCTTC.

This clonotype was counted a few times. The chain links TRBV2 to TRBJ2-2; 7 bases are shared with TRBD1. The trim removed 6 bases at V and 0 bases at J, leaving 4 bases unmatched. Germline CDR1 SNHLY, CDR2 FYNNEI. The CDR3 spans 15 residues. CDR3 loop: CASRGDSANTGELFF. The CDR3 nucleotides are TGTGCCAGCAGGGGGGACAGCGCGAACACCGGGGAGCTGTTTTTT.

The table lists this clonotype with many counts. The chain joins TRBV7-2 to TRBJ1-5, with unresolved D. The CDR3 is made up of 13 amino acids. Trimming took 4 bases from V and 8 from J, leaving 12 bases between them. Per germline, CDR1 SGHTA and CDR2 FQGNSA. DNA for the CDR3: TGTGCCAGCAGCTCCAAGCTGTCGGAGCCCCAGCATTTT. This translates into CASSSKLSEPQHF.

The sample holds many counts of this clonotype. J is TRBJ1-1 and V is TRBV4-1; D gene unclear. The CDR3 spans 14 residues. Germline CDR1 is MGHRA and CDR2 is YSYEKL. Trimming left V 4 bases short and J 0 bases short, with 9 bases between. CDR3 loop: CASSRGMVNTEAFF. The CDR3 nucleotides are TGCGCCAGCAGCCGAGGGATGGTGAACACTGAAGCTTTCTTT.

The V gene is TRBV4-1, the J gene TRBJ2-5, with 9 bases aligning to TRBD1. The CDR3 sequence is 17 residues long. V was clipped by 0 bases and J by 5 bases; unmatched bases: 10. Germline-derived CDR1 and CDR2 are MGHRA and YSYEKL. The CDR3 region is CASSQDGGTGYEETQYF. DNA for the CDR3: TGCGCCAGCAGCCAAGATGGAGGGACAGGGTATGAGGAGACCCAGTACTTC.

In this sample, this clonotype turned up a few times. The rearrangement joins TRBV5-1 to TRBJ1-2, with D maybe TRBD1 (5 bases). The CDR3 sequence is 15 residues long. Per the germline V gene, CDR1 is SGHRS and CDR2 is YFSETQ. V lost 4 bases and J 7 bases, leaving 20 bases between the germline ends. CDR3 protein: CASSIEGRQVGGYTF. The DNA of the CDR3 is TGCGCCAGCAGCATCGAGGGACGGCAGGTTGGTGGCTACACCTTC.

V gene TRBV10-3 combines with J gene TRBJ2-7, with D hard to call. From germline, CDR1 is ENHRY and CDR2 SYGVKD. This CDR3 is 15 amino acids long. V was shortened by 0 bases and J by 2 bases, with 11 bases between the two germline ends. The CDR3 sequence is CAISESAELAYEQYF. The CDR3 DNA is TGTGCCATCAGTGAGTCGGCAGAGTTAGCCTACGAGCAGTACTTC.

The chain couples TRBV9 to TRBJ2-1, with TRBD1 matching 7 bases. Per the germline V gene, CDR1 is SGDLS and CDR2 is YYNGEE. This CDR3 has 15 residues. V shed 4 bases and J 3 bases; nucleotides not matched to a gene: 7. The CDR3 reads CASSTTGALYNEQFF. Written as DNA, the CDR3 is TGTGCCAGCAGCACCACAGGGGCCCTCTACAATGAGCAGTTCTTC.

This clonotype has only a few counts. The chain employs TRBV24-1 and TRBJ1-2, with D uncertain. Germline loops: CDR1 KGHDR, CDR2 SFDVKD. V lost 4 bases, J lost 6 bases, and 17 bases lay in between. The CDR3 contains 15 residues. This chain's CDR3 is CATSDPVSQPDGYTF. The CDR3 DNA is TGTGCCACCAGTGACCCAGTTTCGCAACCGGATGGCTACACCTTC.

This clonotype was observed at least ten times. The chain couples TRBV7-3 to TRBJ1-1, with D possibly matching TRBD1 (6 bases). Germline V gene sequence: CDR1 SGHTA, CDR2 FQGTGA. This CDR3 spans 15 amino acids. V shed 5 bases and J shed 0 bases, with 13 bases lying between them. CDR3 sequence: CASSLGQRLNTEAFF. CDR3 sequence (DNA): TGTGCCAGCAGCCTCGGACAGCGCCTGAACACTGAAGCTTTCTTT.

This clonotype was detected many times. The CDR3 spells CASSLGVSRDTQYF. CDR3 DNA: TGTGCCAGCAGCTTAGGGGTGTCGAGAGATACGCAGTATTTT. The chain is built from TRBV11-2 and TRBJ2-3; D call uncertain. V lost 1 base, J lost 5 bases, and 10 bases lay in between. The CDR3 covers 14 residues. Germline CDR1 and CDR2: SGHAT and FQNNGV.

This clonotype was recorded many times. The genes are TRBV7-8 and TRBJ2-2; D possibly matches TRBD1 or TRBD2 (5 bases each). Germline V CDR1 and CDR2: SGHVS, FQNEAQ. The CDR3 totals 15 residues. V lost 8 bases, J lost 5 bases, and 18 bases lay in between. CDR3 loop: CASPIGAANTGELFF. CDR3 nucleotides: TGTGCCAGCCCAATCGGGGCAGCTAATACCGGGGAGCTGTTTTTT.

This clonotype has at least ten counts. The DNA for the CDR3 is TGTGCCAGCAGCCAACCGGCGACAACAACTCACTCCCTTGGAAACACCATATATTTT. This codes for CASSQPATTTHSLGNTIYF. The chain recombines TRBV3-1 with TRBJ1-3; D remains ambiguous. Germline lookup yields CDR1 LGHDT and CDR2 YNNKEL (reference sequence). This CDR3 comprises 19 residues. V lost 2 bases and J 3 bases, leaving 23 bases between the germline ends.

This clonotype was seen a few times. The V gene is TRBV19, the J gene TRBJ1-5; D is unclear. V shed 5 bases and J shed 3 bases, with 11 bases lying between them. CDR3 length: 14 residues. Germline CDR1 reads LNHDA; CDR2 reads SQIVND (reference sequence). CDR3 bases: TGTGCCAGTAGTGGGCCCTATCTCAATCAGCCCCAGCATTTT. It is translated as CASSGPYLNQPQHF. Complete variable domain (other parts from reference TRBV19 and TRBJ1-5): DGGITQSPKYLFRKEGQNVTLSCEQNLNHDAMYWYRQDPGQGLRLIYYSQIVNDFQKGDIAEGYSVSREKKESFPLTVTSAQKNPTAFYLCASSGPYLNQPQHFGDGTRLSIL.

This clonotype was observed at least ten times. J is TRBJ2-3 and V is TRBV7-8, with no clear D. This CDR3 has 15 residues. V gave up 1 base and J gave up 0 bases, with 8 bases separating them. Germline V lookup: CDR1 SGHVS, CDR2 FQNEAQ. The CDR3 loop reads CASSLVAASTDTQYF. The CDR3, as DNA: TGTGCCAGCAGCTTAGTGGCAGCTAGCACAGATACGCAGTATTTT.

This clonotype was seen a handful of times. V is TRBV5-1 and J is TRBJ2-7; TRBD1 agrees at 7 bases. The germline V gene encodes CDR1 SGHRS and CDR2 YFSETQ. V was pared by 3 bases and J by 6 bases, with 9 bases of the junction left unmatched. This CDR3 comprises 14 residues. CDR3 bases: TGCGCCAGCAGCTCGGACAGGTCAGGGGCCGAGCAGTACTTC. Translating gives CASSSDRSGAEQYF.